This paragraph reports one T cell receptor beta chain. Its antigen remains unidentified. Profiling relied on immunoSEQ multiplex PCR, and the TCRdb table lists in-frame clones only, not all of them. The sample consists of 120,000 or so clones, less than 95% of them appearing once. The data originate from a study of T cell responses to AZD1222 COVID-19 vaccine. The study's findings and limits: Spike was spanned by vaccine-associated CD4 TCRs, which were dominant at 160-218 and 743-854. Donors skewed white British and female; clonal diversity was possibly underestimated. Reports indicate that nearly half of spike-specific TCRs are directed at unmutated variant regions.

The CDR3 length is 16 residues. Germline-derived CDR1 and CDR2 are MNHNY and SVGAGI (reference sequence). The V gene end was trimmed by 6 bases and the J gene end by 2 bases; junction bases not matched to a gene: 4. The chain recombines TRBV6-6 with TRBJ2-5, with 15 positions matching TRBD2. This TCR was recovered from an adult in good health. The sample in question was peripheral blood, obtained on day 0 of MenACWY control vaccination. This CDR3 is CASRPGLAGGQETQYF. In DNA, the CDR3 is TGTGCCAGCAGACCAGGACTAGCGGGGGGGCAAGAGACCCAGTACTTC.